This TCR beta chain came from a study of shared clonotypes between healthy human individuals. Regarding the study as a whole: In having few donors, the study represented limited genetic and exposure-history diversity.

Unsorted PBMC contributed 250 to 300 ng DNA, some 29,000 T cell genomes, to each replicate PCR. Here immunoSEQ multiplex PCR was the method, and the copy in TCRdb shows in-frame clones only, minus some. The data contain over 400,000 clones, 81% of them singletons. Every contributor of samples was a Caucasian grown-up residing in Nashville, Tennessee. Notes on this clone: What it binds is unknown.

The CDR3 has 11 amino acids. The V end lost 2 bases, the J end lost 3 bases, and 0 bases lay between the germline ends. Germline values: CDR1 ENHRY, CDR2 SYGVKD. V and J are TRBV10-3 and TRBJ2-3; no reliable D call. The TCR was taken from a woman aged 40-49 years in good health. Some clones in this sample may be carry-over from other donors' samples. The specimen was PBMCs. The CDR3: CAISETDTQYF. The CDR3 bases are TGTGCCATCAGTGAGACAGATACGCAGTATTTT.